This entry is about one TCR beta chain. Which antigen it targets is not known. Base qualities are not recorded, but no much larger clone differs from it by a single base. The immunoSEQ Assay, a bias-controlled multiplex PCR, was used to amplify TCRbeta CDR3 regions from genomic DNA. As for how the authors treated the data: The number of nucleated cells in each sample was estimated from the amplification of reference gene primers within the assay. To quantify the absolute abundance of each unique TCRbeta CDR3 rearrangement, sequence reads were collapsed and filtered. Productive Simpson clonality was computed per sample as the square root of Simpson's diversity index over productive rearrangements. In its TCRdb copy, this immuneACCESS table keeps in-frame sequences only and misses some clones. Where compared with another copy, unresolved V genes explain less than half of these, and the others have no known cause. V, J and clone size reflect that table, while D and trimming were determined from the DNA. The sample table shows 40,000 or so clones, and around 83% are seen once. In total, the top ten clones hold less than 25% of the sample.

This record comes from a study of blood T cell repertoires in COVID-19 (dated by TCRdb to between 2020 and 2021). At the level of the whole study: The collaborator samples originated in the United States, Italy and Spain and spanned the acute and convalescent phases of COVID-19. The material from the prospective study consisted of cDNA or gDNA derived from T cells, B-cell-depleted T cells, or PBMCs. The dataset comprised deeply sampled blood TCRbeta repertoires from subjects exposed to, actively infected with, or recovered from COVID-19. The repertoires were released in a freely available public database meant as a resource for research on the immune response to SARS-CoV-2. The samples were drawn from two sources: the first 160 participants of the ongoing ImmuneRACE study, and 1,254 subjects contributed by 6 global collaborators. Nearly every sample came with metadata listing a de-identified subject ID, COVID-19 status, age in years and sex. Where available, HLA class I and class II types were obtained from metadata supplied by the sample provider rather than from assay-based typing.

Collaborating institutions collected whole blood in K2EDTA tubes following their own protocols. For TCRbeta analysis, collaborators shipped samples as frozen whole blood, isolated PBMCs, or DNA extracted from either of those sample types. Study-level results and caveats: Clinical and demographic metadata were provided uncurated, with the amount varying by source and participant.

The germline V gene sets CDR1 to SGHDT and CDR2 to YYEEEE. Counted from cysteine to phenylalanine, this CDR3 has 16 amino acids. Only the CDR3 DNA stays, 48 bases, in frame from base 1. Clipping removes 4 bases from V and 4 bases from J, with 8 as the unmatched junction base count. The receptor comes from a human donor with acute or convalescent COVID-19. The donor label of this sample is uncertain. The sequence is built from TRBV5-6 and TRBJ1-6, with 7 middle bases fitting TRBD1. The sequenced sample consisted of peripheral blood. The CDR3 reads as follows: CASSAGTAIYNSPLHF. The DNA sequence reads TGTGCCAGCAGCGCCGGGACAGCGATTTATAATTCACCCCTCCACTTT.